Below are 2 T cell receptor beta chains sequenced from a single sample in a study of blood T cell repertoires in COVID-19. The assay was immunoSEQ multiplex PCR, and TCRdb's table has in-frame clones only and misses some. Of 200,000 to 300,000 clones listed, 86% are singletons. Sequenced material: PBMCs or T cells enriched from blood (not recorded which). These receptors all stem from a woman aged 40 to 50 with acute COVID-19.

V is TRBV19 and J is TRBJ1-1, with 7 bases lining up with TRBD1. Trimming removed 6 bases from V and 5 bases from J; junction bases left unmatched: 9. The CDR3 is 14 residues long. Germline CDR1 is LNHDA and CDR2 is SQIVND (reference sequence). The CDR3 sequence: CASRPVQGFTEAFF. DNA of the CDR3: TGTGCCAGTAGACCAGTACAGGGGTTTACTGAAGCTTTCTTT.

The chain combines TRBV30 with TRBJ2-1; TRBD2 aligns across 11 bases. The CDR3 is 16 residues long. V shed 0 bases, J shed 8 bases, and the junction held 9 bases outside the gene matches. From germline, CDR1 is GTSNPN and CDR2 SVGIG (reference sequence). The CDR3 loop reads CAWSVRGLAEGDEQFF. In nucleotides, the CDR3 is TGTGCCTGGAGTGTACGGGGACTAGCGGAAGGGGATGAGCAGTTCTTC.